This T cell receptor beta chain was found in a study of blood T cell repertoires in COVID-19. Study details: Samples of COVID-19 (acute and convalescent) were obtained from the United States, Italy and Spain. PBMCs, B-cell-depleted T cells, or T cells were the source of the cDNA or gDNA that made up the material.

Unmatched junction bases numbered 13, after V lost 5 bases and J lost 10 bases. CDR3 length: 15 residues. Germline V gives CDR1 SGHAT, CDR2 FQNNGV. Original analysis: From reference gene primer amplification, estimates of nucleated cell counts were derived. The data were produced by immunoSEQ multiplex PCR, yet TCRdb's version contains in-frame clones alone and is incomplete. D and trimming come from the DNA, and the V and J calls and clone size come from that table. There are more than 95,000 clones in the sample; roughly 89% occur only once, and 5.1% lies in the top ten. This receptor was identified in a human donor in a cohort sampled during active COVID-19. J is TRBJ1-4 and V is TRBV11-2; 7 nucleotides align to TRBD1. Sequenced: peripheral blood. The CDR3 protein is CASSHIRTGYGKLFF. The CDR3 DNA follows: TGTGCCAGCAGCCACATTAGGACAGGTTACGGAAAACTGTTTTTT. Supplemented by reference TRBV11-2 and TRBJ1-4, the full variable domain reads EAGVAQSPRYKIIEKRQSVAFWCNPISGHATLYWYQQILGQGPKLLIQFQNNGVVDDSQLPKDRFSAERLKGVDSTLKIQPAKLEDSAVYLCASSHIRTGYGKLFFGSGTQLSVL.